This T cell receptor (beta chain) is drawn from a study of regulatory T cells in long-lasting Graves disease. Time point reported: newly diagnosed GD, antithyroid drugs for less than 3 months. There was RNA extracted from PBMCs, and the TCR library was made from it. This clonotype was detected many times. Trimming took off 7 bases at V and 2 bases at J, with 12 bases between the two ends. Germline loops: CDR1 LNHDA, CDR2 SQIVND (reference sequence). This CDR3 is built from 14 residues. Arm-PCR of CDR3 regions with iRepertoire HTBI primers generated TCR beta libraries. TCRdb called the multiplex PCR reads again in MiXCR, with one record for every CDR3 protein. The table includes about 500,000 distinct CDR3 sequences, about 11% detected once. The same data also contributed to another study, on T cells in Graves' hyperthyroidism and ophthalmopathy.

This chain uses TRBV19 with TRBJ2-1; the D is unclear. Sequenced material: peripheral blood mononuclear cells (PBMCs), taken at new diagnosis, from a patient treated with antithyroid drugs. The sequence was collected from a woman aged 30 to 39 with Graves disease. Here the CDR3 reads CASMGIGPYNEQFF. The DNA of the CDR3 is TGTGCCAGTATGGGTATAGGACCCTACAATGAGCAGTTCTTC.